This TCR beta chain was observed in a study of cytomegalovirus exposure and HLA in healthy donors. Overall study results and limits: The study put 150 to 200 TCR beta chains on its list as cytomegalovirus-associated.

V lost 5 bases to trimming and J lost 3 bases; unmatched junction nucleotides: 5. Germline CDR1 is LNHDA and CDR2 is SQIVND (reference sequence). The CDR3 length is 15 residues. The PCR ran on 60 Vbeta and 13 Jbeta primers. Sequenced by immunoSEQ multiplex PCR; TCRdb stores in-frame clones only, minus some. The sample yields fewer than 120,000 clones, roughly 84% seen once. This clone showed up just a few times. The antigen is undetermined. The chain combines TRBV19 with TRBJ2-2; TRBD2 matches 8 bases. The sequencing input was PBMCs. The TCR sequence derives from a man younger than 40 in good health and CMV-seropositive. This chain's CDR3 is CASSARGADTGELFF. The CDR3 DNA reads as TGTGCCAGTAGTGCGCGGGGGGCGGACACCGGGGAGCTGTTTTTT.